Sequencing of this T cell receptor (beta chain) was carried out in a study of identical twins. The table lists this clonotype with a few counts. Its antigen is as yet unknown. General observations from the study: Out-of-frame alpha sequences shared between twins exhibited an excess of low generation probability. Out-of-frame beta sequences exhibited a weaker degree of excess twin sharing. Out-of-frame sharing of TCR alpha in monozygotic twins was underestimated by models.

The CDR3 is 13 residues long. V was cut by 4 bases and J by 7 bases, with 14 bases left in between. The germline gives CDR1 SGHKS, CDR2 YYEKEE (reference sequence). cDNA molecules carried unique molecular identifiers, and template switching added a universal primer site. TCRdb called the 5' RACE reads again in MiXCR, with one record for every CDR3 protein. The sample records 350,000 to 450,000 distinct CDR3 sequences, about 18% being singletons. This chain uses TRBV5-5 with TRBJ1-2; no reliable D call. The clonotype was recovered from a man aged 50 to 60 in good health. Sequencing was done on a sample of naive T cells sorted from blood. The CDR3 sequence: CASSRVGSGGYTF. The CDR3 nucleotides read TGTGCCAGCAGCCGAGTCGGCAGTGGTGGCTACACCTTC.